This TCR beta chain was sequenced during a study of siplizumab effects on memory and regulatory T cells. The CDR3 sequence is 16 residues long. V was trimmed by 6 bases and J by 2 bases, leaving 20 bases between them. Germline V gene lookup returns CDR1 WNHNN and CDR2 SYGVQD (reference sequence). As to this clone: Antigen unknown. The sample has other DNA sequences that encode this CDR3 too.

The study, taken as a whole, reports: Some alloreactive sequences were traceable to unstimulated CD4+ memory cells, and siplizumab significantly reduced them. The authors could not assign a naive or memory phenotype to roughly 75-95% of proliferating CD4+ or CD8+ clones. Most alloreactive clones went unmapped to unstimulated subsets; only a minor fraction mapped. Memory cells seemed less diverse than naive T cells, which seemed major alloresponse contributors.

Assay used: immunoSEQ multiplex PCR; TCRdb lists only in-frame clones, some missing. The table shows fewer than 120,000 clones, with approximately 92% occurring only once. This clonotype originated in a human donor in good health. The chain combines TRBV10-1 with TRBJ2-7, with D possibly being TRBD2 (6 bases). Sequences were obtained from CD4+ T cells sorted from blood. CDR3 bases: TGCGCCAGCAGCGAGGGAGGACCCAAACAGCCCTACGAGCAGTACTTC. This codes for CASSEGGPKQPYEQYF.